What follows are 30 T cell receptor beta chains derived from one specimen sequenced in a study of graft-versus-host responses after intestinal transplantation. Some clones are missing from TCRdb's copy, which holds only in-frame ones; the method was immunoSEQ multiplex PCR. The data contain some 77,000 clones, approximately 92% of them singletons. Specimen: PBMCs, collected 98 days after intestinal transplantation. Receptor source: a human patient who received an intestinal transplant, so some T cells may come from the graft donor.

The chain has TRBV29-1 and TRBJ2-1; tentative D call: TRBD1 (6 bases). The germline V gene encodes CDR1 SQVTM and CDR2 ANQGSEA. The CDR3 consists of 13 residues. V was trimmed by 6 bases and J by 3 bases, leaving 12 bases between them. The CDR3 region has the DNA TGCAGCGTCTTACAGGGAGACTACAATGAGCAGTTCTTC. Protein sequence: CSVLQGDYNEQFF.

Note on this clone: This sample includes further DNA sequences coding for the same CDR3. The chain carries TRBV13 and TRBJ2-1; 14 bases map to TRBD2. The V gene end was trimmed by 6 bases and the J gene end by 6 bases; junction bases not matched to a gene: 1. From germline, CDR1 is PRHDT and CDR2 FYEKMQ (reference sequence). CDR3 length: 14 amino acids. The CDR3 reads CASRGTSGGNEQFF. The CDR3, as DNA: TGTGCCAGCAGGGGGACTAGCGGGGGCAATGAGCAGTTCTTC.

This chain joins TRBV30 and TRBJ1-5; 8 positions match TRBD1. The trim removed 0 bases at V and 6 bases at J, leaving 4 bases unmatched. CDR1 is GTSNPN, CDR2 SVGIG, per germline (reference sequence). This CDR3 is 14 amino acids long. The CDR3 spells CAWSVGQGGQPQHF. The CDR3, as DNA: TGTGCCTGGAGTGTAGGACAGGGCGGTCAGCCCCAGCATTTT.

The chain recombines TRBV5-1 with TRBJ2-7; TRBD1 matches 7 bases. The CDR3 spans 14 residues. Trimming took 5 bases from V and 3 from J; bases not matched to a gene: 8. Per germline, CDR1 SGHRS and CDR2 YFSETQ. The CDR3 DNA sequence: TGCGCCAGCAGAAAGGGACAGACTTTCTACGAGCAGTACTTC. The encoded protein is CASRKGQTFYEQYF. The variable domain in full, with the rest retrieved from reference TRBV5-1 and TRBJ2-7, is KAGVTQTPRYLIKTRGQQVTLSCSPISGHRSVSWYQQTPGQGLQFLFEYFSETQRNKGNFPGRFSGRQFSNSRSEMNVSTLELGDSALYLCASRKGQTFYEQYFGPGTRLTVT.

This clone was seen a single time. V gene TRBV6-1 combines with J gene TRBJ1-2; D gene ambiguous. Trimming pared 2 bases from V and 2 bases from J, leaving 12 bases between. This CDR3 comprises 15 residues. Germline CDR1 is MNHNS and CDR2 is SASEGT. CDR3 DNA: TGTGCCAGCAGTGAATCGGAGGGTTCGAACTATGGCTACACCTTC. It yields the protein CASSESEGSNYGYTF.

The V and J genes are TRBV10-3 and TRBJ2-1, with TRBD2 matching over 10 bases. The germline V gene has CDR1 ENHRY and CDR2 SYGVKD. This CDR3 is built from 16 residues. Trimming at V came to 5 bases and at J to 1 base, leaving 5 bases not matched to a gene. CDR3 loop: CAISPAGGPSYNEQFF. The DNA of the CDR3 is TGTGCCATCAGTCCAGCGGGAGGGCCTTCCTACAATGAGCAGTTCTTC.

The rearrangement joins TRBV6-1 to TRBJ1-3; maybe TRBD1 (5 bases). Germline values: CDR1 MNHNS, CDR2 SASEGT. The CDR3 totals 16 residues. The V gene lost 2 bases and the J gene lost 0 bases, with 11 bases spanning the gap. This CDR3 reads CASSEIWDLSGNTIYF. As DNA, the CDR3 is TGTGCCAGCAGTGAAATTTGGGACCTCTCTGGAAACACCATATATTTT.

The gene calls are TRBV18 and TRBJ1-4; TRBD1 agrees at 7 bases. The CDR3 loop spans 15 amino acids. Germline lookup yields CDR1 KGHSH and CDR2 LQKENI. With V trimmed by 3 bases and J by 5 bases, 6 bases remained unmatched. The DNA of the CDR3 is TGTGCCAGCTCACCGCAGGGGGGGATAAATGAAAAACTGTTTTTT. Protein product: CASSPQGGINEKLFF. The full variable domain, with the rest looked up from reference TRBV18 and TRBJ1-4, is NAGVMQNPRHLVRRRGQEARLRCSPMKGHSHVYWYRQLPEEGLKFMVYLQKENIIDESGMPKERFSAEFPKEGPSILRIQQVVRGDSAAYFCASSPQGGINEKLFFGSGTQLSVL.

The V gene is TRBV19, the J gene TRBJ2-7, with D hard to call. The CDR3 covers 13 residues. V dropped 3 bases and J dropped 0 bases, with 6 bases sitting between them. CDR1 and CDR2 (germline): LNHDA, SQIVND (reference sequence). The chain's CDR3 is CASSITNSYEQYF. The CDR3 bases are TGTGCCAGTAGTATCACGAACTCCTACGAGCAGTACTTC.

The chain employs TRBV6-6 and TRBJ1-2; no clear D. Germline values: CDR1 MNHNY, CDR2 SVGAGI (reference sequence). The CDR3 totals 16 residues. Trimming took 2 bases from V and 3 from J, leaving 16 bases between them. CDR3 in DNA: TGTGCCAGCAGTTACGTGCTCTTCTCAGAATACTATGGCTACACCTTC. Encoded protein: CASSYVLFSEYYGYTF.

The rearrangement links TRBV7-8 to TRBJ2-1, with D unresolved. The germline CDR1 and CDR2 sequences are SGHVS and FQNEAQ. The CDR3 totals 12 residues. Trimming shortened V by 4 bases and J by 8 bases, and 9 bases separated the two germline ends. The CDR3 reads CASSYLEHEQFF. The CDR3 coding sequence is TGTGCCAGCAGCTACCTTGAGCATGAGCAGTTCTTC.

The chain uses TRBV29-1 and TRBJ2-3; 7 bases line up with TRBD1. The CDR3 loop spans 14 amino acids. The germline CDR1 and CDR2 sequences are SQVTM and ANQGSEA. V trimming: 0 bases; J trimming: 4 bases; junction bases outside the gene matches: 4. CDR3 coding DNA: TGCAGCGTTGAAGAACAGGGGTGGGCAGATACGCAGTATTTT. As protein: CSVEEQGWADTQYF.

This sequence joins TRBV19 and TRBJ2-4; D is ambiguous. The V gene lost 5 bases and the J gene lost 0 bases, with 8 bases spanning the gap. CDR3 length: 14 amino acids. Germline loops: CDR1 LNHDA, CDR2 SQIVND (reference sequence). CDR3 DNA: TGTGCCAGTAGTGTCCAGATAGCCAAAAACATTCAGTACTTC. This sequence encodes CASSVQIAKNIQYF.

The chain is built from TRBV18 and TRBJ2-5; D may be TRBD1 (6 bases). Trimming removed 6 bases at V and 4 bases at J, with 12 bases between. Germline values: CDR1 KGHSH, CDR2 LQKENI. The CDR3 has 13 residues. In nucleotides, the CDR3 is TGTGCCAGCTCCCAAAACAGGGTAGAGACCCAGTACTTC. This sequence encodes CASSQNRVETQYF.

The chain joins TRBV28 to TRBJ2-5; D remains ambiguous. V lost 2 bases and J 5 bases, leaving 3 bases between the germline ends. The length of the CDR3 is 11 residues. From germline, CDR1 is MDHEN and CDR2 SYDVKM. The CDR3 DNA sequence: TGTGCCAGCAGTTTAGACGAGACCCAGTACTTC. Its protein product is CASSLDETQYF. Based on the CDR3 plus reference TRBV28 and TRBJ2-5, the full variable domain is DVKVTQSSRYLVKRTGEKVFLECVQDMDHENMFWYRQDPGLGLRLIYFSYDVKMKEKGDIPEGYSVSREKKERFSLILESASTNQTSMYLCASSLDETQYFGPGTRLLVL.

The chain uses TRBV12-1 and TRBJ1-1; the table's D gene call, TRBD1, was not cross checked with the DNA. TRBV12-1 is a pseudogene locus. The CDR3 contains 11 residues. For the CDR3, the DNA is TGTGCCAGCAGCGGCCACACTGAAGCTTTCTTT. It yields the protein CASSGHTEAFF.

The gene calls are TRBV4-1 and TRBJ2-3; TRBD1 matches at 8 bases. The J segment lost 3 bases and the V segment lost 1 base, leaving 6 bases of the junction unmatched. In germline, CDR1 is MGHRA, CDR2 YSYEKL. This CDR3 region has 16 residues. The CDR3 reads CASSQVGQGATDTQYF. Here the CDR3 DNA reads TGCGCCAGCAGCCAAGTAGGGCAGGGGGCAACAGATACGCAGTATTTT.

This chain joins TRBV2 and TRBJ2-3; TRBD2 agrees at 9 bases. The CDR3 length is 18 residues. V was clipped by 3 bases and J by 2 bases; unmatched bases: 12. Germline V lookup: CDR1 SNHLY, CDR2 FYNNEI. DNA for the CDR3: TGTGCCAGCAGTGAGAGCGGGGGGCCCCCTTCTTACACAGATACGCAGTATTTT. Translating gives CASSESGGPPSYTDTQYF.

The chain links TRBV6-1 to TRBJ1-2; D not resolved. The CDR3 runs 13 residues. CDR1 is MNHNS, CDR2 SASEGT, per germline. The germline V and J ends were trimmed by 7 bases and 3 bases, with 12 bases remaining between them. In DNA, the CDR3 is TGTGCCAGCATAGAAACAGCCTACTATGGCTACACCTTC. Protein sequence: CASIETAYYGYTF.

This chain links TRBV5-5 with TRBJ2-7, with D unclear. V was cut by 4 bases and J by 3 bases, with 8 bases left in between. Germline lookup yields CDR1 SGHKS and CDR2 YYEKEE (reference sequence). The CDR3 is made up of 12 amino acids. The CDR3 DNA reads as TGTGCCAGCAGCCATAGATACTACGAGCAGTACTTC. As protein: CASSHRYYEQYF.

This clone appeared a single time. This chain uses TRBV12-5 with TRBJ2-1; D is unclear. This CDR3 has 15 amino acids. Germline V gene data show CDR1 as LGHNT and CDR2 as FRNRAP. Between the trimmed V and J ends, which lost 5 bases and 0 bases, there was a span of 11 bases. CDR3 DNA sequence: TGTGCTAGTGGTCCCCCGGCCCGCTCCTACAATGAGCAGTTCTTC. Its translation is CASGPPARSYNEQFF. Full variable domain (rest looked up from reference TRBV12-5 and TRBJ2-1): DARVTQTPRHKVTEMGQEVTMRCQPILGHNTVFWYRQTMMQGLELLAYFRNRAPLDDSGMPKDRFSAEMPDATLATLKIQPSEPRDSAVYFCASGPPARSYNEQFFGPGTRLTVL.

The CDR3 here is CSVTWEYYGYTF. The CDR3 DNA sequence: TGCAGCGTTACCTGGGAGTACTATGGCTACACCTTC. The chain has TRBV29-1 and TRBJ1-2; D gene unclear. Germline CDR1 and CDR2: SQVTM and ANQGSEA. V shed 5 bases and J shed 3 bases, with 10 bases lying between them. The CDR3 runs 12 residues.

The chain has TRBV2 and TRBJ2-3; D tentatively reads TRBD1 or TRBD2 (5 bases each). Trimming left V 2 bases short and J 6 bases short, with 6 bases between. This CDR3 is 12 amino acids long. The V gene's germline CDR1 is SNHLY and CDR2 FYNNEI. The CDR3 coding sequence is TGTGCCAGCAGTGAATGGGGGGATACGCAGTATTTT. As protein: CASSEWGDTQYF.

The chain is built from TRBV9 and TRBJ2-3; 12 bases fit TRBD2. CDR3 size: 18 residues. With 0 bases clipped from V and 5 bases from J, the junction kept 10 bases outside the gene matches. Germline CDR1 SGDLS, CDR2 YYNGEE. Written as DNA, the CDR3 is TGTGCCAGCAGCGTAGCGGCTAGCGGGGGGGCCGCGGTAGATACGCAGTATTTT. Its translation is CASSVAASGGAAVDTQYF.

The count of this clone is one. V is TRBV16 and J is TRBJ1-4; the D is unclear. Germline loops: CDR1 KGHSY, CDR2 FQNENV. The CDR3 length is 13 residues. Deletions cut 4 bases from V and 7 bases from J, with 10 bases between. The CDR3 region is CASSLLIGEKLFF. The CDR3 nucleotides read TGTGCCAGCAGCCTTTTAATAGGTGAAAAACTGTTTTTT.

The genes are TRBV11-3 and TRBJ2-5, with 7 bases fitting TRBD1. V trimming: 5 bases; J trimming: 1 base; junction bases outside the gene matches: 7. The CDR3 is 15 amino acids. Germline lookup yields CDR1 SGHNT and CDR2 YENEEA. The CDR3 nucleotides read TGTGCCAGCAGCCCAGGACAGGACCCCCAAGAGACCCAGTACTTC. Encoded protein: CASSPGQDPQETQYF.

This clone was counted once. This rearrangement joins TRBV27 to TRBJ1-1; TRBD1 aligns across 7 bases. Per the germline V gene, CDR1 is MNHEY and CDR2 is SMNVEV (reference sequence). The CDR3 extends over 14 amino acids. V lost 4 bases and J lost 2; bases outside the gene matches: 4. The CDR3 reads CASSYGQANTEAFF. CDR3 in DNA: TGTGCCAGCAGTTACGGACAGGCCAACACTGAAGCTTTCTTT.

The gene calls are TRBV4-1 and TRBJ2-1, with 8 nucleotides matching TRBD1. V dropped 0 bases and J dropped 8; count of bases not matched to a gene: 6. There are 15 residues in the CDR3. CDR1 and CDR2 (germline): MGHRA, YSYEKL. Here the CDR3 reads CASSQERTGIDEQFF. CDR3 coding DNA: TGCGCCAGCAGCCAAGAGCGGACAGGGATCGATGAGCAGTTCTTC.

The rearrangement links TRBV6-1 to TRBJ2-7, with a possible D match to TRBD2 (6 bases). The CDR3 is made up of 12 amino acids. CDR1 MNHNS and CDR2 SASEGT come from the germline V gene. Trimming cost V 10 bases and J 3 bases, with 13 bases left between them. CDR3 protein: CATRGVLYEQYF. The CDR3 nucleotides are TGTGCCACCCGCGGGGTCCTCTACGAGCAGTACTTC.

The chain recombines TRBV7-9 with TRBJ2-3, with unresolved D. The CDR3 is 14 amino acids. V was pared by 8 bases and J by 2 bases, with 14 bases between. CDR1 SEHNR and CDR2 FQNEAQ come from the germline V gene (reference sequence). CDR3 region: CASGFEQPTDTQYF. CDR3 nucleotide sequence: TGTGCCAGCGGGTTCGAGCAGCCCACAGATACGCAGTATTTT.